Below, one T cell receptor (beta chain) is given with its context. The protocol was immunoSEQ multiplex PCR, while the TCRdb copy is restricted to in-frame clones and leaves out a portion. The data show about 110,000 clones, about 90% seen once. The germline V gene has CDR1 MNHEY and CDR2 SVGEGT. V was trimmed by 2 bases and J by 1 base, leaving 8 bases between them. This CDR3 is built from 14 residues. The data belong to a study of T cell responses to AZD1222 COVID-19 vaccine. This receptor was obtained from an adult who received the AZD1222 COVID-19 vaccine. The sequences come from peripheral blood, collected 28 days after the second AZD1222 dose. V is TRBV6-2 or TRBV6-3 and J is TRBJ1-1, with D maybe TRBD1 (5 bases). CDR3 region: CASSYGHQNTEAFF. DNA of the CDR3: TGTGCCAGCAGTTACGGACACCAGAACACTGAAGCTTTCTTT.